The 32 T cell receptor beta chains presented below share a single source sample, sequenced in a study of blood T cell repertoires in COVID-19. Repertoires were generated with immunoSEQ multiplex PCR, while TCRdb's copy carries only in-frame clones and drops some. The data hold 150,000 to 200,000 clones, with approximately 85% observed a single time. The sequenced sample consisted of peripheral blood. The receptors here all came from a woman in her sixties with acute or convalescent COVID-19.

This rearrangement joins TRBV19 to TRBJ1-1, with 9 nucleotides matching TRBD1. J gave up 3 bases and V 1 base, and 3 bases lay outside the gene matches. This CDR3 spans 15 amino acids. In germline, CDR1 is LNHDA, CDR2 SQIVND (reference sequence). As DNA, the CDR3 is TGTGCCAGTAGTATAGGGGGACAGGGCTACACTGAAGCTTTCTTT. Its protein is CASSIGGQGYTEAFF.

CDR3 sequence: CASSSDREYEQYF. CDR3 in DNA: TGTGCCAGCAGCTCGGACAGGGAATACGAGCAGTACTTC. This chain joins TRBV7-8 and TRBJ2-7, with 8 bases that match TRBD1. In germline, CDR1 is SGHVS, CDR2 FQNEAQ. This CDR3 region has 13 residues. Unmatched junction bases numbered 3, after V lost 4 bases and J lost 4 bases.

V usage is TRBV7-9 and J usage is TRBJ2-3; 9 bases align to TRBD2. Germline CDR1 is SEHNR and CDR2 is FQNEAQ (reference sequence). The CDR3 spans 16 residues. After removal of 4 bases from V and 4 bases from J, the junction contained 9 bases not matched to a gene. For the CDR3, the DNA is TGTGCCAGCAGCTCCCTCTTTAGCGGGAGCCCAGATACGCAGTATTTT. Translated: CASSSLFSGSPDTQYF.

The chain uses TRBV30 and TRBJ2-1; perhaps TRBD1 as D (6 bases). V lost 6 bases, J lost 0 bases, and 12 bases lay in between. The length of the CDR3 is 14 residues. The germline V gene encodes CDR1 GTSNPN and CDR2 SVGIG (reference sequence). CDR3 amino acids: CACNRASSYNEQFF. For the CDR3, the DNA is TGTGCCTGTAACAGGGCTAGCTCCTACAATGAGCAGTTCTTC.

V is TRBV10-2 and J is TRBJ2-3; 7 bases align to TRBD2. The trim removed 6 bases at V and 2 bases at J, leaving 8 bases unmatched. The CDR3 is 15 residues long. The germline V gene encodes CDR1 WSHSY and CDR2 SAAADI. CDR3 nucleotides: TGCGCCAGCAGGCAGAGCGGGGCAACCACAGATACGCAGTATTTT. The encoded protein is CASRQSGATTDTQYF.

The chain combines TRBV28 with TRBJ1-1; TRBD1 is a possible D gene (5 bases). The germline V gene encodes CDR1 MDHEN and CDR2 SYDVKM. V was clipped by 7 bases and J by 7 bases, with 22 bases between them. The CDR3 extends over 15 amino acids. The CDR3 DNA sequence: TGTGCCAGCACCATCCTCGGGGGGGGTTGGCTTGAAGCTTTCTTT. Translation gives CASTILGGGWLEAFF.

V usage is TRBV5-1 and J usage is TRBJ2-1; D perhaps matches TRBD2 (5 bases). The V gene lost 0 bases and the J gene lost 0 bases, with 13 bases spanning the gap. CDR1 is SGHRS, CDR2 YFSETQ, per germline. The CDR3 is made up of 17 amino acids. The CDR3 here is CASSLGIRTSSYNEQFF. DNA for the CDR3: TGCGCCAGCAGCTTGGGGATCCGGACTTCCTCCTACAATGAGCAGTTCTTC.

Only one count was recorded for this clone. The chain uses TRBV3-1 (or the pseudogene TRBV3-2) and TRBJ2-1, with no clear D. Germline V gene lookup returns CDR1 LGHDT and CDR2 YNNKEL (reference sequence). The CDR3 is 17 amino acids. The V end was cut by 3 bases, the J end by 2 bases, with 17 bases between. CDR3 nucleotides: TGTGCCAGCAGCCAGCTAGGAGCAGCGCGGACCTACAATGAGCAGTTCTTC. Amino acid sequence: CASSQLGAARTYNEQFF.

V and J are TRBV10-3 and TRBJ2-3; a possible D gene is TRBD1 (6 bases). Germline CDR1 is ENHRY and CDR2 is SYGVKD. The CDR3 length is 14 residues. V lost 4 bases, J lost 0 bases, and 8 bases lay in between. CDR3 sequence reads: CAISGGQSTDTQYF. DNA of the CDR3: TGTGCCATCAGTGGAGGACAGAGCACAGATACGCAGTATTTT.

The V and J genes are TRBV19 and TRBJ1-1, with TRBD1 matching over 9 bases. This CDR3 is 14 amino acids long. Germline loops: CDR1 LNHDA, CDR2 SQIVND (reference sequence). Unmatched junction bases numbered 4, after V lost 3 bases and J lost 5 bases. The CDR3 DNA follows: TGTGCCAGTAGTATTGGACAGGGGATGACTGAAGCTTTCTTT. Translated: CASSIGQGMTEAFF.

The chain recombines TRBV18 with TRBJ2-1, with 7 bases fitting TRBD2. V dropped 3 bases and J dropped 5; count of bases not matched to a gene: 4. Germline-derived CDR1 and CDR2 are KGHSH and LQKENI. CDR3 size: 14 residues. Written as DNA, the CDR3 is TGTGCCAGCTCACCCAGTGGGAGGGACAATGAGCAGTTCTTC. Translation gives CASSPSGRDNEQFF.

V and J are TRBV5-6 and TRBJ1-6; the match to TRBD1 covers 7 bases. V was pared by 2 bases and J by 6 bases, with 8 bases of the junction left unmatched. Germline V gene lookup returns CDR1 SGHDT and CDR2 YYEEEE. The CDR3 runs to 16 residues. The CDR3 DNA reads TGTGCCAGCAGCTTCGGGACCGGACAGGCTAATTCACCCCTCCACTTT. Its translation is CASSFGTGQANSPLHF.

The chain has TRBV18 and TRBJ1-2; TRBD1 aligns across 9 bases. The CDR3 spans 16 residues. V lost 2 bases, J lost 5 bases, and 9 bases stayed unmatched. Germline V gives CDR1 KGHSH, CDR2 LQKENI. CDR3 region: CASSPRPGQGQYGYTF. The CDR3 nucleotides read TGTGCCAGCTCACCAAGGCCGGGACAGGGACAATATGGCTACACCTTC.

The chain couples TRBV3-1 (or the pseudogene TRBV3-2) to TRBJ2-7, with a tentative D call TRBD2 (5 bases). CDR1 is LGHDT and CDR2 is YNNKEL in the germline V gene (reference sequence). There are 14 residues in the CDR3. V was trimmed by 2 bases and J by 2 bases, leaving 10 bases between them. This CDR3 reads CASSQWTGTYEQYF. In nucleotides, the CDR3 is TGTGCCAGCAGCCAATGGACGGGAACCTACGAGCAGTACTTC.

This chain uses TRBV19 with TRBJ1-2, with 7 bases identical to TRBD1. V lost 5 bases to trimming and J lost 1 base; unmatched junction nucleotides: 10. Germline V CDR1 and CDR2: LNHDA, SQIVND (reference sequence). This CDR3 spans 16 amino acids. DNA for the CDR3: TGTGCCAGTAGTGCCGTCAGGGGGGCAAGTAACTATGGCTACACCTTC. It is translated as CASSAVRGASNYGYTF.

The chain employs TRBV5-1 and TRBJ1-2; 10 bases fit TRBD1. The CDR3 loop spans 14 amino acids. V lost 5 bases to trimming and J lost 8 bases; unmatched junction nucleotides: 9. Germline values: CDR1 SGHRS, CDR2 YFSETQ. The chain's CDR3 is CASSVEGTGDGYTF. For the CDR3, the DNA is TGCGCCAGCAGTGTAGAAGGGACAGGGGACGGCTACACCTTC.

This clone was seen more than once but under ten times. This sequence joins TRBV3-1 (or the pseudogene TRBV3-2) and TRBJ2-1, with 8 nucleotides matching TRBD2. After removal of 0 bases from V and 8 bases from J, the junction contained 0 bases not matched to a gene. Germline CDR1 and CDR2: LGHDT and YNNKEL (reference sequence). The CDR3 loop spans 13 amino acids. CDR3 coding DNA: TGTGCCAGCAGCCAAGAAGCGGGGGATGAGCAGTTCTTC. Its translation is CASSQEAGDEQFF.

There are a few counts of this clone. The chain carries TRBV5-5 and TRBJ2-7; D possibly corresponds to TRBD2 (5 bases). Trimming removed 4 bases from V and 2 bases from J, with 25 bases in between. The CDR3 spans 18 residues. CDR1 SGHKS and CDR2 YYEKEE come from the germline V gene (reference sequence). DNA for the CDR3: TGTGCCAGCAGCCGGGCGCTCCCCCGACGACAACTAGCCTACGAGCAGTACTTC. Amino acid sequence: CASSRALPRRQLAYEQYF.

The chain has TRBV19 and TRBJ1-1; 8 bases fit TRBD1. V shed 6 bases and J 3 bases; nucleotides not matched to a gene: 6. This CDR3 spans 14 amino acids. Looked up from germline, CDR1 is LNHDA and CDR2 is SQIVND (reference sequence). As DNA, the CDR3 is TGTGCCAGTAGGACAGGGGATCGGGACACTGAAGCTTTCTTT. Translation gives CASRTGDRDTEAFF.

The chain carries TRBV30 and TRBJ2-2; no definite D call. This CDR3 comprises 12 residues. V was pared by 0 bases and J by 8 bases, with 7 bases between. Looked up from germline, CDR1 is GTSNPN and CDR2 is SVGIG (reference sequence). The CDR3 loop is CAWSVHGGELFF. The CDR3 DNA follows: TGTGCCTGGAGTGTACACGGGGGGGAGCTGTTTTTT.

CDR3 in DNA: TGTGCCAGCAGCCACGACAGGGGTGAAGCTTTCTTT. It encodes CASSHDRGEAFF. The J gene is TRBJ1-1, the V gene TRBV6-5; 8 bases match TRBD1. CDR1 and CDR2 from the germline V gene are MNHEY and SVGAGI. The CDR3 covers 12 residues. The V and J ends lost 6 bases and 7 bases, in that order; junction bases with no gene match: 4.

This chain joins TRBV29-1 and TRBJ2-1; 12 nucleotides agree with TRBD2. The germline V gene encodes CDR1 SQVTM and CDR2 ANQGSEA. CDR3 size: 14 residues. J gave up 3 bases and V 4 bases, and 1 base lay outside the gene matches. The CDR3 sequence is CSVGTSGIYNEQFF. The CDR3 region has the DNA TGCAGCGTTGGGACTAGCGGGATCTACAATGAGCAGTTCTTC.

The J gene is TRBJ1-1, the V gene TRBV15, with D tentatively TRBD1 (5 bases). CDR1 is LNHNV and CDR2 is YYDKDF in the germline V gene (reference sequence). V was trimmed by 1 base and J by 5 bases, leaving 5 bases between them. The length of the CDR3 is 12 residues. The CDR3 sequence: CATSRAGTEAFF. The CDR3 nucleotides read TGTGCCACCAGCAGAGCAGGGACTGAAGCTTTCTTT.

The chain combines TRBV6-5 with TRBJ1-6; 11 bases fit TRBD1. V shed 6 bases and J 9 bases; nucleotides not matched to a gene: 7. The CDR3 sequence is 15 residues long. Germline values: CDR1 MNHEY, CDR2 SVGAGI. The CDR3 region has the DNA TGTGCCAGCAGGGACCGGACAGGGGGCATTTCACCCCTCCACTTT. Translating it yields CASRDRTGGISPLHF.

The CDR3 nucleotides are TGCGCCAGCAGCTTGGCCGGAGGAGAGCAGTTCTTC. Encoded protein: CASSLAGGEQFF. V gene TRBV5-1 combines with J gene TRBJ2-1; maybe TRBD2 (5 bases). This CDR3 comprises 12 residues. Germline V CDR1 and CDR2: SGHRS, YFSETQ. Deletions cut 0 bases from V and 10 bases from J, with 8 bases between.

The rearrangement joins TRBV28 to TRBJ2-7; tentatively, D is TRBD1 (6 bases). V was cut by 7 bases and J by 1 base, with 14 bases left in between. CDR1 and CDR2 from the germline V gene are MDHEN and SYDVKM. This CDR3 comprises 14 residues. Here the CDR3 reads CASISQGFSYEQYF. The CDR3 nucleotides read TGTGCCAGCATCTCCCAGGGGTTTTCCTACGAGCAGTACTTC.

The J gene is TRBJ2-7, the V gene TRBV10-3; D not certain. Trimming took 2 bases from V and 2 from J, leaving 7 bases between them. The CDR3 length is 13 residues. Germline V gives CDR1 ENHRY, CDR2 SYGVKD. CDR3 bases: TGTGCCATCAGTGAGACTACCCCCTACGAGCAGTACTTC. This gives the protein CAISETTPYEQYF.

The table lists this clone with a count of one. J is TRBJ1-2 and V is TRBV28, with TRBD1 matching over 7 bases. CDR1 is MDHEN and CDR2 is SYDVKM in the germline V gene. The ends lost 7 bases at V and 2 bases at J; junction bases unmatched: 7. This CDR3 region has 14 residues. In DNA form, the CDR3 reads TGTGCCAGCACCGACAGGGTAACAAACTATGGCTACACCTTC. Protein: CASTDRVTNYGYTF.

CDR3 in amino acids: CASRRGLAGVGELFF. The CDR3 nucleotides are TGTGCCAGCAGGCGCGGACTAGCGGGAGTCGGGGAGCTGTTTTTT. This chain links TRBV2 with TRBJ2-2; 13 nucleotides align to TRBD2. The CDR3 has 15 amino acids. Germline values: CDR1 SNHLY, CDR2 FYNNEI. With V trimmed by 6 bases and J by 7 bases, 5 bases remained unmatched. The whole variable domain, filled in from reference TRBV2 and TRBJ2-2, reads EPEVTQTPSHQVTQMGQEVILRCVPISNHLYFYWYRQILGQKVEFLVSFYNNEISEKSEIFDDQFSVERPDGSNFTLKIRSTKLEDSAMYFCASRRGLAGVGELFFGEGSRLTVL.

V usage is TRBV29-1 and J usage is TRBJ1-2; the match to TRBD1 covers 10 bases. V lost 5 bases, J lost 4 bases, and 4 bases stayed unmatched. This CDR3 is built from 13 residues. The V gene's germline CDR1 is SQVTM and CDR2 ANQGSEA. The CDR3 region has the DNA TGCAGCGTTTCCCGGACAGGGGGCTATGGCTACACCTTC. Protein: CSVSRTGGYGYTF. The whole variable domain, remainder taken from reference TRBV29-1 and TRBJ1-2, is SAVISQKPSRDICQRGTSLTIQCQVDSQVTMMFWYRQQPGQSLTLIATANQGSEATYESGFVIDKFPISRPNLTFSTLTVSNMSPEDSSIYLCSVSRTGGYGYTFGSGTRLTVV.

The chain combines TRBV18 with TRBJ1-1, with TRBD1 as a possible D gene (5 bases). Deletions cut 2 bases from V and 4 bases from J, with 17 bases between. The CDR3 covers 16 residues. The germline V gene has CDR1 KGHSH and CDR2 LQKENI. The CDR3 nucleotides read TGTGCCAGCTCACCAATTAGTGTGGGGGAGGGCACTGAAGCTTTCTTT. Amino acid sequence: CASSPISVGEGTEAFF.

The V gene is TRBV5-1, the J gene TRBJ2-1; TRBD1 matches 8 bases. Germline V gene lookup returns CDR1 SGHRS and CDR2 YFSETQ. This CDR3 has 15 amino acids. Trimming took 4 bases from V and 5 from J; bases not matched to a gene: 8. DNA for the CDR3: TGCGCCAGCAGCCCGGACAGGGCCAGCCACAATGAGCAGTTCTTC. This encodes CASSPDRASHNEQFF.